These 14 T cell receptor beta chains share one sample of origin, sequenced in a study of shared clonotypes between healthy human individuals. Only in-frame clones appear in the TCRdb table, and some are missing; sequencing was by immunoSEQ multiplex PCR. The table records about 99,000 clones, 40% to 55% of them present only once. The sample was PBMCs. The receptors stem from a woman between 35 and 50 years old in good health. Some clones in this sample may be carry-over from other donors' samples.

This sequence joins TRBV29-1 and TRBJ2-7; unclear D gene. Germline V lookup: CDR1 SQVTM, CDR2 ANQGSEA. V lost 0 bases and J lost 0, with 6 bases in between. The CDR3 contains 13 residues. The CDR3 sequence is CSVEEVASYEQYF. The DNA for the CDR3 is TGCAGCGTTGAAGAGGTGGCCTCCTACGAGCAGTACTTC.

This clone has only a few counts. The chain uses TRBV5-1 and TRBJ2-3; either TRBD1 or TRBD2 may fit D (5 bases each). From germline, CDR1 is SGHRS and CDR2 YFSETQ. The ends were cut back, 0 bases at V and 13 bases at J, with 15 bases in the middle. The CDR3 extends over 13 amino acids. The CDR3 spells CASSLGQGDLEYF. Here the CDR3 DNA reads TGCGCCAGCAGCTTGGGCCAGGGAGACCTTGAGTATTTT.

The rearrangement uses TRBV5-4 and TRBJ2-7; TRBD2 matches 14 bases. The CDR3 spans 18 residues. CDR1 and CDR2 from the germline V gene are SGHNT and YYREEE (reference sequence). Unmatched junction bases numbered 12, after V lost 3 bases and J lost 4 bases. The CDR3 here is CASSSTGTSGSPEYEQYF. As DNA, the CDR3 is TGTGCCAGCAGCTCTACCGGGACTAGCGGGAGTCCCGAGTACGAGCAGTACTTC. Full variable domain (rest looked up from reference TRBV5-4 and TRBJ2-7): ETGVTQSPTHLIKTRGQQVTLRCSSQSGHNTVSWYQQALGQGPQFIFQYYREEENGRGNFPPRFSGLQFPNYSSELNVNALELDDSALYLCASSSTGTSGSPEYEQYFGPGTRLTVT.

There are many counts of this clone. This chain uses TRBV6-6 with TRBJ2-3, with 10 bases matching TRBD2. The CDR3 runs 16 residues. The V gene's germline CDR1 is MNHNY and CDR2 SVGAGI (reference sequence). Unmatched junction bases numbered 4, after V lost 2 bases and J lost 2 bases. CDR3 bases: TGTGCCAGCAGTTACCCTGGACTAGCGGCCACAGATACGCAGTATTTT. This encodes CASSYPGLAATDTQYF.

V gene TRBV5-1 combines with J gene TRBJ2-2; D may be TRBD1 (6 bases). The germline gives CDR1 SGHRS, CDR2 YFSETQ. This CDR3 is 15 amino acids long. V gave up 1 base and J gave up 2 bases, with 9 bases separating them. CDR3 protein: CASSLTGPNTGELFF. The CDR3 DNA is TGCGCCAGCAGCTTGACAGGGCCCAACACCGGGGAGCTGTTTTTT.

V usage is TRBV9 and J usage is TRBJ2-3, with D perhaps matching TRBD1 or TRBD2 (5 bases each). The germline gives CDR1 SGDLS, CDR2 YYNGEE. This CDR3 spans 16 amino acids. Trimming took off 2 bases at V and 2 bases at J, with 15 bases between the two ends. The CDR3 loop reads CASSVAGGHLTDTQYF. CDR3 nucleotide sequence: TGTGCCAGCAGCGTTGCTGGGGGTCACCTCACAGATACGCAGTATTTT.

The chain couples TRBV20-1 to TRBJ2-7; D call uncertain. With the DNA end fitting TRBJ2-5 better, the J assignment may be wrong. CDR3 length: 11 residues. Germline V gene data show CDR1 as DFQATT and CDR2 as SNEGSKA (reference sequence). Written as DNA, the CDR3 is TGCAGTGCTGATTCGCAAGAGACCCAGTACTTC. Protein sequence: CSADSQETQYF.

In nucleotides, the CDR3 is TGTGCCAGCAGCCCCTCAGACGAGACCCAGTACTTC. Translated, it gives CASSPSDETQYF. This rearrangement joins TRBV6-6 to TRBJ2-5, with no clear D. The CDR3 length is 12 residues. Germline CDR1 MNHNY, CDR2 SVGAGI (reference sequence). Trimming removed 6 bases at V and 5 bases at J, with 10 bases between.

This clone has ten or more counts. V gene TRBV29-1 combines with J gene TRBJ1-1, with D unresolved. The ends were cut back, 2 bases at V and 1 base at J, with 5 bases in the middle. Looked up from germline, CDR1 is SQVTM and CDR2 is ANQGSEA. The CDR3 has 12 amino acids. The CDR3 sequence: CSVEYGNTEAFF. The CDR3 bases are TGCAGCGTTGAATACGGGAACACTGAAGCTTTCTTT.

V and J are TRBV5-1 and TRBJ2-7; a possible D gene is TRBD1 (6 bases). This CDR3 contains 14 residues. Trimming left V 0 bases short and J 3 bases short, with 10 bases between. Per the germline V gene, CDR1 is SGHRS and CDR2 is YFSETQ. The CDR3 reads CASSLGQADYEQYF. CDR3 nucleotides: TGCGCCAGCAGCTTGGGACAGGCAGACTACGAGCAGTACTTC. Full variable domain (missing parts from reference TRBV5-1 and TRBJ2-7): KAGVTQTPRYLIKTRGQQVTLSCSPISGHRSVSWYQQTPGQGLQFLFEYFSETQRNKGNFPGRFSGRQFSNSRSEMNVSTLELGDSALYLCASSLGQADYEQYFGPGTRLTVT.

This clone came up a few times. This sequence joins TRBV5-1 and TRBJ2-5, with D perhaps TRBD2 (6 bases). The J call is doubtful: the DNA matches TRBJ2-7 better. This CDR3 contains 14 residues. The germline gives CDR1 SGHRS, CDR2 YFSETQ. Here the CDR3 reads CASSLDGSGLEQYF. CDR3 in DNA: TGCGCCAGCAGCTTGGACGGGAGTGGTCTCGAGCAGTACTTC.

The chain recombines TRBV4-1 with TRBJ2-7, with 8 nucleotides matching TRBD2. This CDR3 has 17 residues. Trimming at V came to 0 bases and at J to 1 base, leaving 8 bases not matched to a gene. The germline V gene encodes CDR1 MGHRA and CDR2 YSYEKL. CDR3 sequence: CASSQDWAGGLSYEQYF. The CDR3 coding sequence is TGCGCCAGCAGCCAAGATTGGGCGGGGGGACTTTCCTACGAGCAGTACTTC.

The chain uses TRBV28 and TRBJ1-4, with a tentative D call TRBD1 (6 bases). Germline CDR1 MDHEN, CDR2 SYDVKM. Trimming pared 4 bases from V and 7 bases from J, leaving 16 bases between. CDR3 length: 15 amino acids. The CDR3 DNA follows: TGTGCCAGCAGTTCGACTACAGGGACGCGTGAAAAACTGTTTTTT. Protein: CASSSTTGTREKLFF.

This clone was counted a few times. The genes are TRBV6-5 and TRBJ2-5; 10 nucleotides agree with TRBD2. The J call may be faulty, since TRBJ2-7 better matches the DNA end. The V gene's germline CDR1 is MNHEY and CDR2 SVGAGI. The CDR3 is 16 residues long. CDR3 residues: CASSYTASGSSYEQYF. The CDR3 DNA sequence: TGTGCCAGCAGTTACACGGCTAGCGGGAGCTCCTACGAGCAGTACTTC.